The clone carrying this T cell receptor beta chain was seen repeatedly, ten times or more. The source of the sample is a study of T cells in Graves' hyperthyroidism and ophthalmopathy. V dropped 3 bases and J dropped 3 bases, with 3 bases sitting between them. The CDR3 runs 12 residues. Germline V gene data show CDR1 as LNHNV and CDR2 as YYDKDF (reference sequence). From RNA transcripts, TCR beta CDR3 regions were amplified. HTBI primers were the set used in a first-round RT-PCR of the TCR CDR3. Using its own MiXCR run on the multiplex PCR reads, TCRdb lists one record per CDR3 protein. The sample has approximately 560,000 distinct CDR3 sequences, approximately 44% seen once.

This receptor was obtained from a woman aged 18-29 years with Graves' hyperthyroidism. The sample taken for sequencing was peripheral blood or thyroid tissue (not recorded which). The chain employs TRBV15 and TRBJ1-3; D uncertain. The CDR3 DNA sequence: TGTGCCACCAGCAGTGGTGGAAACACCATATATTTT. It is translated as CATSSGGNTIYF.